This T cell receptor beta chain is drawn from a study of T cell repertoires in cytomegalovirus infection. TCRdb reprocessed the reads via MiXCR and lists one record per CDR3 protein. This repertoire shows roughly 500,000 distinct CDR3 sequences, 33% found once; its top ten account for roughly 15%. The V end lost 4 bases, the J end lost 8 bases, and 13 bases lay between the germline ends. In germline, CDR1 is SGHNT, CDR2 YYREEE (reference sequence). The CDR3 sequence is 13 residues long. With respect to this clonotype: Its specificity is unknown.

The source material was cultured PBMCs, sampled from culture after CMV antigen stimulation. The TCR was taken from a human donor in good health (CMV status not recorded). Some clones in this sample may be carry-over from other donors' samples. The genes are TRBV5-4 and TRBJ2-1, with TRBD1 as a possible D gene (5 bases). CDR3 sequence (DNA): TGTGCCAGCAGCCCTAGGGGCCAAGATGAGCAGTTCTTC. It is translated as CASSPRGQDEQFF.